A selection of T cell receptor beta chains follows, all from one sample in a study of somatic mutations in cytotoxic T cells in rheumatoid arthritis. Profiling relied on immunoSEQ multiplex PCR, and the TCRdb table lists in-frame clones only, not all of them. The repertoire has about 19,000 clones, about 85% of them found once; the top ten carry 5.5% to 8%. The sample consisted of CD8+ T cells sorted from blood. The receptors here all came from a woman aged 40 to 55 with rheumatoid arthritis. CDR3s include the opening cysteine and the closing phenylalanine or tryptophan. The order of the fields is J gene, clone size, V gene, D gene, CDR3 protein, CDR3 DNA. D genes are given only for firm matches. The size of a clone is reported for some rows only, either as once, few or many, or as a class for expanded clones.

J: TRBJ2-4; size: -; V: TRBV2; D: -; CDR3: CASSGGTLAKNIQYF; DNA: TGTGCCAGCAGTGGCGGAACACTAGCCAAAAACATTCAGTACTTC
J: TRBJ2-1; size: -; V: TRBV9; D: TRBD2; CDR3: CASSVEGTSGGNEQFF; DNA: TGTGCCAGCAGCGTAGAAGGGACTAGCGGGGGGAATGAGCAGTTCTTC
J: TRBJ2-4; size: -; V: TRBV7-6; D: TRBD2; CDR3: CASSPAAGGHIQYF; DNA: TGTGCCAGCAGCCCTGCAGCGGGGGGGCACATTCAGTACTTC
J: TRBJ2-2; size: -; V: TRBV11-2; D: -; CDR3: CASSLGSYTGELFF; DNA: TGTGCCAGCAGCTTGGGCTCCTACACCGGGGAGCTGTTTTTT
J: TRBJ2-3; size: -; V: TRBV6-4; D: TRBD2; CDR3: CASSDSSGGTDTQYF; DNA: TGTGCCAGCAGTGACTCTAGCGGGGGCACAGATACGCAGTATTTT
J: TRBJ2-5; size: -; V: TRBV6-5; D: -; CDR3: CASSEWSGQETQYF; DNA: TGTGCCAGCAGTGAGTGGAGCGGCCAAGAGACCCAGTACTTC
J: TRBJ1-2; size: -; V: TRBV15; D: -; CDR3: CATSRVREGGYTF; DNA: TGTGCCACCAGCAGAGTAAGGGAGGGGGGCTACACCTTC
J: TRBJ2-1; size: once; V: TRBV29-1; D: -; CDR3: CSVVGVSYNEQFF; DNA: TGCAGCGTTGTCGGGGTCTCCTACAATGAGCAGTTCTTC
J: TRBJ2-1; size: -; V: TRBV27; D: TRBD2; CDR3: CATTRDSGALQGGYNEQFF; DNA: TGTGCCACCACCAGGGATAGCGGGGCCTTACAAGGGGGTTACAATGAGCAGTTCTTC
J: TRBJ1-1; size: -; V: TRBV4-1; D: -; CDR3: CASSQGANTEAFF; DNA: TGCGCCAGCAGCCAAGGGGCAAACACTGAAGCTTTCTTT
J: TRBJ2-3; size: -; V: TRBV11-2; D: TRBD2; CDR3: CASSLKRLAGATDTQYF; DNA: TGTGCCAGCAGCTTAAAAAGACTAGCGGGAGCGACAGATACGCAGTATTTT
J: TRBJ2-1; size: -; V: TRBV4-1; D: TRBD1; CDR3: CASPRSLSTGGISDEQFF; DNA: TGCGCCAGCCCCCGCTCCTTGTCGACAGGGGGCATCTCGGATGAGCAGTTCTTC
J: TRBJ2-5; size: -; V: TRBV27; D: TRBD2; CDR3: CASSSGTSGIGVGETQYF; DNA: TGTGCCAGCAGCTCCGGGACTAGCGGGATAGGAGTGGGGGAGACCCAGTACTTC
J: TRBJ2-7; size: -; V: TRBV11-2; D: -; CDR3: CASSLAEQYF; DNA: TGTGCCAGCAGCTTAGCTGAGCAGTACTTC
J: TRBJ2-7; size: -; V: TRBV7-6; D: -; CDR3: CASSPLAGLHSYEQYF; DNA: TGTGCCAGCAGCCCCCTCGCGGGACTCCACTCCTACGAGCAGTACTTC